Each of the 9 T cell receptor beta chains below was sequenced from the same sample in a study of early T cells in non-severe SARS-CoV-2 infection. TCRdb redid the calling of the 5' RACE reads with MiXCR, one entry per CDR3 protein. The repertoire consists of about 98,000 distinct CDR3 sequences, with about 15% occurring once and the leading ten covering approximately 7.5%. Sequencing used whole blood. These receptors were taken from an adult who was a healthcare worker with PCR-confirmed SARS-CoV-2 infection or an uninfected control (not recorded which).

V and J are TRBV28 and TRBJ2-3; D remains unclear. Per germline, CDR1 MDHEN and CDR2 SYDVKM. The CDR3 sequence is 15 residues long. The germline V and J ends were trimmed by 4 bases and 4 bases, with 15 bases remaining between them. CDR3 DNA: TGTGCCAGCAGTTCGCCGGTTCAAGGTTCAGATACGCAGTATTTT. Translating gives CASSSPVQGSDTQYF.

The chain has TRBV5-1 and TRBJ1-1; 7 nucleotides agree with TRBD1. Germline V gene data show CDR1 as SGHRS and CDR2 as YFSETQ. With 4 bases clipped from V and 1 base from J, the junction kept 7 bases outside the gene matches. This CDR3 comprises 15 residues. For the CDR3, the DNA is TGCGCCAGCAGCCCTATGACAGGGCCGAACACTGAAGCTTTCTTT. It specifies CASSPMTGPNTEAFF.

In this sample, this clonotype turned up a few times. V and J are TRBV5-6 and TRBJ2-5; D is undetermined. The V gene's germline CDR1 is SGHDT and CDR2 YYEEEE. The CDR3 spans 16 residues. V lost 2 bases to trimming and J lost 1 base, with 15 bases between them. CDR3 DNA: TGTGCCAGCAGCTTCTCGTCAGGCCCTAGCCAAGAGACCCAGTACTTC. Protein: CASSFSSGPSQETQYF.

In this sample, this clonotype turned up many times. The CDR3 loop reads CSVEVLARGRGLKINTF. CDR3 nucleotides: TGCAGCGTTGAAGTCCTCGCGCGAGGGCGCGGGTTAAAGATCAACACCTTC. The rearrangement uses TRBV29-1 and TRBJ1-2; no firm D call. V gave up 1 base and J gave up 12 bases, with 30 bases separating them. CDR3 length: 17 amino acids. CDR1 and CDR2 from the germline V gene are SQVTM and ANQGSEA.

V and J are TRBV5-1 and TRBJ2-7; D unresolved. The germline V gene has CDR1 SGHRS and CDR2 YFSETQ. V lost 0 bases, J lost 3 bases, and 7 bases lay in between. This CDR3 comprises 13 residues. CDR3 nucleotides: TGCGCCAGCAGCTTGGAAGCCCACTACGAGCAGTACTTC. Its translation: CASSLEAHYEQYF.

This clonotype was detected only a few times. This sequence joins TRBV29-1 and TRBJ1-1, with 10 bases identical to TRBD1. Germline CDR1 is SQVTM and CDR2 is ANQGSEA. The CDR3 runs 15 residues. The junction had 11 bases not matched to a gene; V was cut back by 4 bases and J by 6 bases. The CDR3 bases are TGCAGCGTTGTAGACTGGGACAGGGGAGGCGCTGAAGCTTTCTTT. Translated: CSVVDWDRGGAEAFF.

This clonotype was seen ten or more times. CDR3 loop: CSVEAGDRRTYNEQFF. CDR3 bases: TGCAGCGTTGAAGCTGGAGACAGGCGCACCTACAATGAGCAGTTCTTC. This chain links TRBV29-1 with TRBJ2-1; possible D gene TRBD1, 6 bases. The germline gives CDR1 SQVTM, CDR2 ANQGSEA. The CDR3 runs 16 residues. Trimming left V 1 base short and J 2 bases short, with 15 bases between.

This clonotype was seen repeatedly, ten times or more. The chain couples TRBV7-8 to TRBJ2-7, with D unclear. Germline assignment: CDR1 SGHVS and CDR2 FQNEAQ. V dropped 5 bases and J dropped 2 bases, with 16 bases sitting between them. The CDR3 sequence is 15 residues long. CDR3 in amino acids: CASSPLGTSTYEQYF. For the CDR3, the DNA is TGTGCCAGCAGCCCCCTCGGTACCTCCACCTACGAGCAGTACTTC.

The rearrangement uses TRBV28 and TRBJ1-4, with D unclear. The V gene's germline CDR1 is MDHEN and CDR2 SYDVKM. V dropped 3 bases and J dropped 8 bases, with 13 bases sitting between them. The CDR3 has 14 residues. In nucleotides, the CDR3 is TGTGCCAGCAGTTTTAACGGCGGCCCGGAAAAACTGTTTTTT. This gives the protein CASSFNGGPEKLFF.